The following is a TCR beta chain sequence with its context. Antigen unknown. The Oncomine TCR Beta short-read assay sequenced DNA from cultured CD4+ T cells. TCRdb used MiXCR to reprocess the PCR reads, holding one entry per CDR3 protein. The sample shows about 8,200 distinct CDR3 sequences, approximately 51% of them seen only once. This entry comes from a study of vaccination and CD4 T cells after COVID-19. J was trimmed by 4 bases and V by 3 bases; bases with no gene match: 5. CDR1 SGHAT and CDR2 FQNNGV come from the germline V gene. The CDR3 extends over 14 amino acids. Treatment of the sample: roughly nine-day PBMC culture with coronavirus spike peptide pools or control peptides (ViraFEST assay). Those CD4+ T cells from the unexposed donor predate the COVID-19 pandemic (2011-2018). Antigen-specific T cell expansion with peptide pools preceded TCR sequencing in the ViraFEST approach.

The chain combines TRBV11-2 with TRBJ1-2; TRBD1 matches at 7 bases. The receptor's source is a human donor in good health. Sample: CD4+ T cells from blood, cultured in vitro. The DNA for the CDR3 is TGTGCCAGCAGCTTGGCAGGGGGGCTCTATGGCTACACCTTC. Protein product: CASSLAGGLYGYTF.